This TCR beta chain was captured by sequencing in a study of T-cell reconstitution after alpha-beta-depleted transplantation in children. The CDR3 is made up of 15 amino acids. In germline, CDR1 is SGHTS, CDR2 YDEGEE. A word on this clonotype: This may be a read error, as it is one base from a much larger clone.

The library targeted TCRbeta and was prepared with unique molecular identifiers. TCRdb used MiXCR to reprocess the PCR reads, holding one entry per CDR3 protein. The table includes approximately 240,000 distinct CDR3 sequences, roughly 9% detected once. This sample comprised PBMCs from the stem cell graft donor, obtained from the stem cell graft. The receptor's source is a human donor who donated a stem cell graft to a child with acute lymphoblastic leukemia. The genes are TRBV5-8 and TRBJ2-7; the match to TRBD1 covers 8 bases. The CDR3 reads CASSPGDRPSCEQYF. DNA of the CDR3: TGTGCCAGCAGCCCCGGGGACAGGCCCTCCTGCGAGCAGTACTTC. The whole variable domain, filled in from reference TRBV5-8 and TRBJ2-7, reads EAGVTQSPTHLIKTRGQQATLRCSPISGHTSVYWYQQALGLGLQFLLWYDEGEERNRGNFPPRFSGRQFPNYSSELNVNALELEDSALYLCASSPGDRPSCEQYFGPGTRLTVT.